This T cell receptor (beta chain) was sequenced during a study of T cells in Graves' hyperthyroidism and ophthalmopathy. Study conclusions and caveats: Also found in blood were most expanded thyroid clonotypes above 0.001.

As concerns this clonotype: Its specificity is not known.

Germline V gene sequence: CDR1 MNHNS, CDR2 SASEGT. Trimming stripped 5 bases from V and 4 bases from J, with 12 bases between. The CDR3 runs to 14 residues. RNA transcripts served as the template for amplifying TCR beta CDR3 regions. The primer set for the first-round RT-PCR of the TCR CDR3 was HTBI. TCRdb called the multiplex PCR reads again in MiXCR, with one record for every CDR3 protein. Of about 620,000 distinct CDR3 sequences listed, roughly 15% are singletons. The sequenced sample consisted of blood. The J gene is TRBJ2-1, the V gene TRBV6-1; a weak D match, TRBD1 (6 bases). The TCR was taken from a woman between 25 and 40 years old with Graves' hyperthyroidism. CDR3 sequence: CASSTSDRYNEQFF. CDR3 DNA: TGTGCCAGCAGTACCTCCGACAGGTACAATGAGCAGTTCTTC.